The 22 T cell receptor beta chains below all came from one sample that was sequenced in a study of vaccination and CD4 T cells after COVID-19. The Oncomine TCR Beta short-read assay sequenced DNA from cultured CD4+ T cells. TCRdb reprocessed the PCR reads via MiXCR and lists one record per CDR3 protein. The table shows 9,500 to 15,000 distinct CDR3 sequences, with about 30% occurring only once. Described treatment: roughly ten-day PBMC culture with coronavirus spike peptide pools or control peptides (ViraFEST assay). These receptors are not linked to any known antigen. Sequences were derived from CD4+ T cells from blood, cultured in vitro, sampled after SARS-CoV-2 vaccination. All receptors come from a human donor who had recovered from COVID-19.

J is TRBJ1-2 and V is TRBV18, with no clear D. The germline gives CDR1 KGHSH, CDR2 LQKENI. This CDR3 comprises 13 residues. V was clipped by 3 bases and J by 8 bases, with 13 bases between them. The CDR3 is CASSPLDLPGYTF. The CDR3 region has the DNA TGTGCCAGCTCACCTTTGGATCTCCCGGGCTACACCTTC.

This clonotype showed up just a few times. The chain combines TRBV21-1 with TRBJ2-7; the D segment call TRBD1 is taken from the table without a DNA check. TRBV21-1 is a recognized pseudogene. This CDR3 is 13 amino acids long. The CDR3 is CASRPHQSYEQYF. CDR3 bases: TGTGCCAGCAGGCCCCATCAGTCTTACGAGCAGTACTTC.

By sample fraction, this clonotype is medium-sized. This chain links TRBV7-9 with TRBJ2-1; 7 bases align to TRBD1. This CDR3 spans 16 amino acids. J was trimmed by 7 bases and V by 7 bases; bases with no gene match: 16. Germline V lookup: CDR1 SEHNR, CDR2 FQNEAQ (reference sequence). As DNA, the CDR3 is TGTGCCAGCATCGCGAGGGGGCGTGGGCGTAGTAATGAGCAGTTCTTC. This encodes CASIARGRGRSNEQFF.

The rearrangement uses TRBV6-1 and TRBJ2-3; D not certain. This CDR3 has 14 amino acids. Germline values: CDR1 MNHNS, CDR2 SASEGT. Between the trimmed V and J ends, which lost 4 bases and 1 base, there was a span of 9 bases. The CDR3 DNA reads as TGTGCCAGCAGTGCCCAGGCAGGCACAGATACGCAGTATTTT. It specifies CASSAQAGTDTQYF.

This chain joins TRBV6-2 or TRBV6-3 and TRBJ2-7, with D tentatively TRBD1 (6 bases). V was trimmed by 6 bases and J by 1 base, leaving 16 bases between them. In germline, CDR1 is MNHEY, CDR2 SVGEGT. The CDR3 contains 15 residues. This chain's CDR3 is CASRLPGTPSYEQYF. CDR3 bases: TGTGCCAGCAGACTCCCCGGGACACCTTCCTACGAGCAGTACTTC.

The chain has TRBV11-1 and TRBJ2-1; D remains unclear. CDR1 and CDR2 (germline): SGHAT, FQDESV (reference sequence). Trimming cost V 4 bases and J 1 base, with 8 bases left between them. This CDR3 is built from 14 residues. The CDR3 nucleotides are TGTGCCAGCAGCTCACCACGTTCCTACAATGAGCAGTTCTTC. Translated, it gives CASSSPRSYNEQFF.

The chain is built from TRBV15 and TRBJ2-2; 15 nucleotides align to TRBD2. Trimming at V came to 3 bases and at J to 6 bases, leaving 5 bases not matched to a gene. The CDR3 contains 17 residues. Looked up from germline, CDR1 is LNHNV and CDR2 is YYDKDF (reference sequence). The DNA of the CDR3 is TGTGCCACCAGCAGGGGACTAGCGGGAGGTGGTTCCGGGGAGCTGTTTTTT. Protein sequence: CATSRGLAGGGSGELFF.

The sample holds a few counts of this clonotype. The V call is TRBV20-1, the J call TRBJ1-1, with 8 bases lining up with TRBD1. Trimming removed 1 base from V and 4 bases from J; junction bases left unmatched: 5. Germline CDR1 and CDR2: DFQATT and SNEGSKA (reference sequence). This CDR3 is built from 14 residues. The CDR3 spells CSARAGQGGTEAFF. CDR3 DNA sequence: TGCAGTGCTAGAGCAGGACAGGGTGGCACTGAAGCTTTCTTT.

The CDR3 reads CASSQVGHFGEQFF. The CDR3 DNA reads as TGCGCCAGCAGCCAAGTAGGGCACTTCGGGGAGCAGTTCTTC. This rearrangement joins TRBV4-3 to TRBJ2-1, with D unresolved. The CDR3 sequence is 14 residues long. Per germline, CDR1 LGHNA and CDR2 YSLEER. V was pared by 1 base and J by 10 bases, with 14 bases between.

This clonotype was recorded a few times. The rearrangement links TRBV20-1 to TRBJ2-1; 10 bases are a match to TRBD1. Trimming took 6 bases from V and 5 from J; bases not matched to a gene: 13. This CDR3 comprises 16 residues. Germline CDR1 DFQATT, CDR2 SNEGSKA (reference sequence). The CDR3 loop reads CSAPGTGVLGHNEQFF. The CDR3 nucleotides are TGCAGTGCCCCCGGGACAGGGGTGTTGGGGCACAATGAGCAGTTCTTC.

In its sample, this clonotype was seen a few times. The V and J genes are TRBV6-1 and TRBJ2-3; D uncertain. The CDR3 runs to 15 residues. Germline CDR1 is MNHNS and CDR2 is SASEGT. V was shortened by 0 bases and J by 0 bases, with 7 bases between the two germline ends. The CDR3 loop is CASSEAHLSTDTQYF. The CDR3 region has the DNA TGTGCCAGCAGTGAAGCCCACTTAAGCACAGATACGCAGTATTTT.

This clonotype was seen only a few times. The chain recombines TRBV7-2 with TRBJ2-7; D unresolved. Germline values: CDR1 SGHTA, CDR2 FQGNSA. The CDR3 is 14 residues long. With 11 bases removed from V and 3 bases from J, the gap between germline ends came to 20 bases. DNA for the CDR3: TGTGCCGGCTCCCTCGGGCCTGAACTCTACGAGCAGTACTTC. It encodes CAGSLGPELYEQYF.

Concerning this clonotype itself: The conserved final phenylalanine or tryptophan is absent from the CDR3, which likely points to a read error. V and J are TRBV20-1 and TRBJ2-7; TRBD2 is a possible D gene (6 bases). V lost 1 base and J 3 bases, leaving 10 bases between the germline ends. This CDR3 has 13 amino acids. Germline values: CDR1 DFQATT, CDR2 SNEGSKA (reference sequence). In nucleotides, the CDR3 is TGCAGTGCTAGAGTCGGAGGGGACTACGAGCAGTACCTC. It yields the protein CSARVGGDYEQYL.

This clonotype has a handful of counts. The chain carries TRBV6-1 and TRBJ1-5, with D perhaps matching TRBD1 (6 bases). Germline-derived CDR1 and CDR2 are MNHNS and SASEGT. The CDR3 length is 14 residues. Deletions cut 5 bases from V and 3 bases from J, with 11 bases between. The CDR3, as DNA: TGTGCCAGCAGTCCCACAGGGCCCAATCAGCCCCAGCATTTT. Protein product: CASSPTGPNQPQHF.

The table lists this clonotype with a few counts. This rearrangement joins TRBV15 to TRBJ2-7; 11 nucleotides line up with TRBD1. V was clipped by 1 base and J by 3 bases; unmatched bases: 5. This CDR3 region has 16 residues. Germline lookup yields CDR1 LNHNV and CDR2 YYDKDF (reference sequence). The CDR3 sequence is CATSRALGTGGYEQYF. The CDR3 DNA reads TGTGCCACCAGCAGAGCGTTGGGGACAGGGGGCTACGAGCAGTACTTC. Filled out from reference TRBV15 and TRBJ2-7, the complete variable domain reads DAMVIQNPRYQVTQFGKPVTLSCSQTLNHNVMYWYQQKSSQAPKLLFHYYDKDFNNEADTPDNFQSRRPNTSFCFLDIRSPGLGDTAMYLCATSRALGTGGYEQYFGPGTRLTVT.

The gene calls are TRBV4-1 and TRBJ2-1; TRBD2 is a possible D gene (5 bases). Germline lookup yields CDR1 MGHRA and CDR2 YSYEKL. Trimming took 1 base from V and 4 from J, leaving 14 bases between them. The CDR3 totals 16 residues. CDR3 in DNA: TGCGCCAGCAGCCAAGCCGGGGTTAGCCAATACAATGAGCAGTTCTTC. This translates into CASSQAGVSQYNEQFF.

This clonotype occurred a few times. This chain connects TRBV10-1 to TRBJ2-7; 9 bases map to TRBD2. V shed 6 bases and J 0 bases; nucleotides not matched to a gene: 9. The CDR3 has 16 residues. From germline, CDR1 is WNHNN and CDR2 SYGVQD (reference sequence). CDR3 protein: CASSAPRLADSYEQYF. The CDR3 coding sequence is TGCGCCAGCAGCGCCCCCCGACTAGCGGACTCCTACGAGCAGTACTTC.

The CDR3 region has the DNA TGTGCCAGCGGGTTGACAGGAGCCTACGAGCAGTACTTC. It codes for CASGLTGAYEQYF. The V call is TRBV7-2, the J call TRBJ2-7; D possibly corresponds to TRBD1 (6 bases). This CDR3 is 13 amino acids long. The V gene lost 8 bases and the J gene lost 2 bases, with 13 bases spanning the gap. Germline-derived CDR1 and CDR2 are SGHTA and FQGNSA. The variable domain in full, with the rest retrieved from reference TRBV7-2 and TRBJ2-7, is GAGVSQSPSNKVTEKGKDVELRCDPISGHTALYWYRQSLGQGLEFLIYFQGNSAPDKSGLPSDRFSAERTGGSVSTLTIQRTQQEDSAVYLCASGLTGAYEQYFGPGTRLTVT.

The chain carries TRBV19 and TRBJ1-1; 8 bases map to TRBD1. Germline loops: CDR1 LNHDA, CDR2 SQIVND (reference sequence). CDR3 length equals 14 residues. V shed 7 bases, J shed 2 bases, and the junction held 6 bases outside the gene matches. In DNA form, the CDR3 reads TGTGCCAGTAACAAACAGGGGGGCAACACTGAAGCTTTCTTT. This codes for CASNKQGGNTEAFF. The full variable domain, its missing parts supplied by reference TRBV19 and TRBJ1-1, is DGGITQSPKYLFRKEGQNVTLSCEQNLNHDAMYWYRQDPGQGLRLIYYSQIVNDFQKGDIAEGYSVSREKKESFPLTVTSAQKNPTAFYLCASNKQGGNTEAFFGQGTRLTVV.

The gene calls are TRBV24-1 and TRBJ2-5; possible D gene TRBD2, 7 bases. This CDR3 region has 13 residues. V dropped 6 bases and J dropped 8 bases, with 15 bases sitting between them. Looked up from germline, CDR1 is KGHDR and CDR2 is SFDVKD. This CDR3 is CATSRGGALTQYF. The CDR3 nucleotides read TGTGCCACCAGTCGTGGGGGGGCCCTCACCCAGTACTTC.

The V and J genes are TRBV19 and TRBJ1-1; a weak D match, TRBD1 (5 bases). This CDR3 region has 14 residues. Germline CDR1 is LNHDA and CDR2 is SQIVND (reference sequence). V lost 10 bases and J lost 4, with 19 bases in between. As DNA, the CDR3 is TGTGCCACCTCCCCGGGGGTGGCGCGCACTGAAGCTTTCTTT. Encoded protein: CATSPGVARTEAFF. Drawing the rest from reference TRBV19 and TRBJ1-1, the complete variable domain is DGGITQSPKYLFRKEGQNVTLSCEQNLNHDAMYWYRQDPGQGLRLIYYSQIVNDFQKGDIAEGYSVSREKKESFPLTVTSAQKNPTAFYLCATSPGVARTEAFFGQGTRLTVV.

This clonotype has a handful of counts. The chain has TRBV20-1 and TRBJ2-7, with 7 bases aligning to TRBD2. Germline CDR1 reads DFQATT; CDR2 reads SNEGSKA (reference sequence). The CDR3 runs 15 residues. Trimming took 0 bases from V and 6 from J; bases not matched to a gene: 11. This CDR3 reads CSARDPSGGRSEQYF. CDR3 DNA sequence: TGCAGTGCTAGAGACCCATCGGGAGGTCGAAGCGAGCAGTACTTC.